A selection of T cell receptor beta chains follows, all from one sample in a study of blood T cell repertoires in COVID-19. Clones were read by immunoSEQ multiplex PCR, and TCRdb kept only the in-frame ones, dropping some. Of more than 200,000 clones in the sample, roughly 85% were seen once. The sample taken for sequencing was peripheral blood. The origin of the receptors is a woman in her thirties or forties with active or convalescent COVID-19. Both conserved end residues are part of each CDR3. A D gene is named only where the DNA matches it firmly. Part of the rows lack a size; the others show once, few, many or a class for expanded clones.

TRBJ2-6,TRBV19,NA,NA,CATGVAGANVLTF,TGTGCCACGGGGGTGGCTGGGGCCAACGTCCTGACTTTC
TRBJ2-4,TRBV4-3,NA,NA,CASSPNRNSLAKNIQYF,TGCGCCAGCAGCCCTAACAGGAATTCTTTAGCCAAAAACATTCAGTACTTC
TRBJ1-2,TRBV4-1,TRBD1,once,CASSLQGAGKGYTF,TGCGCCAGCAGCCTACAGGGGGCAGGAAAAGGCTACACCTTC
TRBJ2-7,TRBV5-4,NA,few,CASSYPGQRNYEQYF,TGTGCCAGCAGCTACCCTGGACAGCGTAACTACGAGCAGTACTTC
TRBJ1-3,TRBV24-1,NA,NA,CATSDSDTIYF,TGTGCCACCAGTGATTCTGACACCATATATTTT
TRBJ1-2,TRBV5-1,NA,NA,CASSLDRGNYGYTF,TGCGCCAGCAGCTTGGATCGGGGGAACTATGGCTACACCTTC
TRBJ1-3,TRBV6-5,TRBD1,NA,CASSYMGQGAGNTIYF,TGTGCCAGCAGTTACATGGGACAGGGAGCTGGAAACACCATATATTTT
TRBJ1-1,TRBV7-3,NA,few,CASSFSLSTEAFF,TGTGCCAGCAGCTTTAGTTTGAGCACTGAAGCTTTCTTT
TRBJ2-5,TRBV5-4,NA,NA,CASVKWGEGETQYF,TGTGCCAGCGTCAAGTGGGGGGAAGGAGAGACCCAGTACTTC
TRBJ1-4,TRBV20-1,NA,once,CSARLNEKLFF,TGCAGTGCTAGGTTAAATGAAAAACTGTTTTTT
TRBJ2-1,TRBV9,TRBD2,once,CASSLSGRENNEQFF,TGTGCCAGCAGCCTAAGCGGGAGGGAGAACAATGAGCAGTTCTTC
TRBJ2-1,TRBV28,TRBD2,NA,CASSPQRLAEYNEQFF,TGTGCCAGCAGTCCTCAACGACTAGCGGAATACAATGAGCAGTTCTTC
TRBJ1-2,TRBV19,TRBD1,NA,CASSIRADRANYGYTF,TGTGCCAGTAGTATAAGGGCGGACAGGGCCAACTATGGCTACACCTTC
TRBJ2-1,TRBV6-4,TRBD2,NA,CASSEVSGLAANEQFF,TGTGCCAGCAGTGAAGTATCGGGACTAGCGGCCAATGAGCAGTTCTTC
TRBJ2-1,TRBV19,TRBD2,NA,CASSVQLAGSYNEQFF,TGTGCCAGTAGTGTTCAACTAGCGGGATCTTACAATGAGCAGTTCTTC
TRBJ1-2,TRBV4-2,NA,NA,CASSQEERTPYGYTF,TGTGCCAGCAGCCAAGAAGAGAGAACCCCCTATGGCTACACCTTC
TRBJ1-5,TRBV5-8,NA,NA,CASSPSGGGNQPQHF,TGTGCCAGCAGCCCATCGGGAGGGGGCAATCAGCCCCAGCATTTT
TRBJ1-4,TRBV4-2,NA,NA,CASSQEGGLGTNEKLFF,TGTGCCAGCAGCCAAGAGGGGGGGCTAGGCACTAATGAAAAACTGTTTTTT
TRBJ2-5,TRBV9,TRBD2,NA,CASSDSGALKTQYF,TGTGCCAGCAGCGACAGCGGGGCGCTGAAGACCCAGTACTTC
TRBJ1-1,TRBV19,NA,NA,CASRTGRNTEAFF,TGTGCCAGTAGGACCGGGAGGAACACTGAAGCTTTCTTT
TRBJ2-3,TRBV19,TRBD2,NA,CASSGGTSGRTDTQYF,TGTGCCAGTAGTGGCGGCACTAGCGGGAGAACAGATACGCAGTATTTT
TRBJ2-5,TRBV4-1,TRBD2,NA,CASSQDASGQETQYF,TGCGCCAGCAGCCAAGACGCTAGCGGCCAAGAGACCCAGTACTTC
TRBJ1-1,TRBV7-3,TRBD1,NA,CASSSGQFTEAFF,TGTGCCAGCAGCTCGGGACAGTTCACTGAAGCTTTCTTT
TRBJ2-7,TRBV3-1/TRBV3-2,NA,NA,CASSQDLREQYF,TGTGCCAGCAGCCAAGACCTACGTGAGCAGTACTTC
TRBJ1-4,TRBV7-2,NA,NA,CASSLGQSTNEKLFF,TGTGCCAGCAGCTTAGGACAATCAACTAATGAAAAACTGTTTTTT
TRBJ1-3,TRBV28,TRBD1,NA,CASSLAGQRDSGNTIYF,TGTGCCAGCAGTTTGGCGGGACAGAGGGATTCAGGAAACACCATATATTTT
TRBJ1-5,TRBV7-9,NA,NA,CASSTGGDQPQHF,TGTGCCAGCAGCACTGGGGGGGATCAGCCCCAGCATTTT
TRBJ2-5,TRBV6-2/TRBV6-3,TRBD2,NA,CASSYTFGLADQETQYF,TGTGCCAGCAGTTACACCTTCGGACTAGCGGACCAAGAGACCCAGTACTTC
TRBJ1-3,TRBV11-3,NA,few,CASSLQGGSGNTIYF,TGTGCCAGCAGCTTACAGGGTGGTTCTGGAAACACCATATATTTT
TRBJ1-2,TRBV24-1,NA,NA,CATSDFTGDGYTF,TGTGCCACCAGTGATTTTACGGGTGATGGCTACACCTTC
TRBJ1-5,TRBV28,NA,NA,CASKLTDSNQPQHF,TGTGCCAGCAAACTGACAGATAGCAATCAGCCCCAGCATTTT
TRBJ1-5,TRBV4-3,TRBD1,NA,CASSQDLGIGQGYNQPQHF,TGCGCCAGCAGCCAAGATCTTGGAATTGGACAGGGGTACAATCAGCCCCAGCATTTT
TRBJ2-7,TRBV7-3,NA,few,CASSSSGGYEQYF,TGTGCCAGCAGCTCCTCCGGGGGCTACGAGCAGTACTTC
TRBJ2-7,TRBV19,TRBD2,NA,CASRIAGGSYEQYF,TGTGCCAGTAGGATAGCGGGAGGGTCCTACGAGCAGTACTTC
TRBJ1-1,TRBV5-3,NA,NA,CARSVESTEAFF,TGTGCCAGAAGCGTCGAGTCCACTGAAGCTTTCTTT
TRBJ2-3,TRBV12-3/TRBV12-4,NA,NA,CASKGAGADTQYF,TGTGCCAGCAAAGGGGCGGGGGCGGATACGCAGTATTTT
TRBJ1-2,TRBV27,NA,NA,CASSLGTGANYGYTF,NA
TRBJ2-3,TRBV27,NA,NA,CASSSRTGRTDTQYF,TGTGCCAGCAGTTCCAGGACCGGGAGAACAGATACGCAGTATTTT
TRBJ1-2,TRBV30,NA,NA,CAWTRVGAYGYTF,TGTGCCTGGACCAGGGTGGGTGCCTATGGCTACACCTTC
TRBJ2-5,TRBV5-4,NA,NA,CASSLEGGWETQYF,TGTGCCAGCAGCTTAGAGGGCGGGTGGGAGACCCAGTACTTC
TRBJ2-7,TRBV14,NA,NA,CASRSPLEDEQYF,TGTGCCAGCAGGAGCCCGCTAGAGGACGAGCAGTACTTC
TRBJ1-5,TRBV4-1,NA,NA,CASSQTRIGNQPQHF,TGCGCCAGCAGCCAGACCAGGATTGGCAATCAGCCCCAGCATTTT
TRBJ2-1,TRBV6-5,NA,NA,CASSTGKGGPNEQFF,TGTGCCAGCAGTACAGGGAAGGGGGGGCCCAATGAGCAGTTCTTC
TRBJ2-3,TRBV6-6,TRBD2,NA,CASSPDSGGDTQYF,TGTGCCAGCAGCCCCGATAGCGGGGGAGATACGCAGTATTTT
TRBJ2-5,TRBV14,TRBD1,NA,CASSQVGQGRRETQYF,TGTGCCAGCAGCCAAGTGGGACAGGGGAGGCGGGAGACCCAGTACTTC
TRBJ1-1,TRBV28,NA,NA,CASRRREAFF,TGTGCCAGCAGGCGTCGGGAAGCTTTCTTT
TRBJ2-7,TRBV7-9,TRBD1,once,CASSLSQGADEQYF,TGTGCCAGCAGCTTATCCCAGGGGGCCGACGAGCAGTACTTC
TRBJ1-3,TRBV11-3,NA,NA,CASSSFFGSGNTIYF,TGTGCCAGCAGCTCCTTCTTCGGTTCTGGAAACACCATATATTTT
TRBJ1-2,TRBV14,TRBD1,once,CASSQTGTGDDYGYTF,TGTGCCAGCAGCCAGACCGGGACAGGGGATGACTATGGCTACACCTTC
TRBJ1-5,TRBV11-2,NA,NA,CASSFGRAQPQHF,TGTGCCAGCAGCTTCGGCAGGGCTCAGCCCCAGCATTTT
TRBJ2-7,TRBV12-3/TRBV12-4,NA,NA,CASSPGQGYEQYF,TGTGCCAGCAGTCCAGGTCAGGGCTACGAGCAGTACTTC
TRBJ2-3,TRBV9,NA,NA,CASSVLGGLPGDTQYF,TGTGCCAGCAGCGTATTGGGGGGGCTTCCCGGGGATACGCAGTATTTT
TRBJ2-7,TRBV6-5,TRBD1,NA,CASSRSRDSSYEQYF,TGTGCCAGCAGTCGCTCACGGGACAGCTCCTACGAGCAGTACTTC
TRBJ2-1,TRBV5-1,NA,NA,CASSLGGGYNEQFF,TGCGCCAGCAGCCTGGGCGGCGGGTACAATGAGCAGTTCTTC
TRBJ2-7,TRBV7-9,NA,few,CASSLGGLSYEQYF,TGTGCCAGCAGCTTAGGAGGGTTATCCTACGAGCAGTACTTC